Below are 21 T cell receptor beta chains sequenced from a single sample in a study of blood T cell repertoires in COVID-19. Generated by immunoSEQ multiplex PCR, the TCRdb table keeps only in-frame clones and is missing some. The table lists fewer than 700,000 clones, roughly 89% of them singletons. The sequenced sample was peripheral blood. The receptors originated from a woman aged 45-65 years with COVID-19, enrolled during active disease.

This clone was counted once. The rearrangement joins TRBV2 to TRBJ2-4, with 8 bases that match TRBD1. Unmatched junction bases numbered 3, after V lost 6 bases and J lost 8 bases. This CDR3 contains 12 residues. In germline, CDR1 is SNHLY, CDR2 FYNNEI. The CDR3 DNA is TGTGCCAGCAGGGACAGGGAGGACATTCAGTACTTC. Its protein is CASRDREDIQYF.

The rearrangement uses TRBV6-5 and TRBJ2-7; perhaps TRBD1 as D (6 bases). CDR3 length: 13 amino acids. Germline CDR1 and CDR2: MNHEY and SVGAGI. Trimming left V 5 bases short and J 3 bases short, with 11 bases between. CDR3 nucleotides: TGTGCCAGCAGTCCCTCGGACAGCTACGAGCAGTACTTC. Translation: CASSPSDSYEQYF.

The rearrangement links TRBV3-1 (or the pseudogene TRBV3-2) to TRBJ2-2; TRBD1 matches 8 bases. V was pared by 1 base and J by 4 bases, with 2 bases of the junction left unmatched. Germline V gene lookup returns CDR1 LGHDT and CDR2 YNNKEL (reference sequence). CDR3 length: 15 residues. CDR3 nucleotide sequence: TGTGCCAGCAGCCAAGTGGACAGGGCCACCGGGGAGCTGTTTTTT. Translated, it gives CASSQVDRATGELFF.

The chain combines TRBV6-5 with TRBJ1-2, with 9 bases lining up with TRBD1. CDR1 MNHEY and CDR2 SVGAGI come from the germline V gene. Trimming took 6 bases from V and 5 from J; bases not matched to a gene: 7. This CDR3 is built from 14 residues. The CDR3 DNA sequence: TGTGCCAGCAGATCACAGGGGGCGGAATATGGCTACACCTTC. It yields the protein CASRSQGAEYGYTF.

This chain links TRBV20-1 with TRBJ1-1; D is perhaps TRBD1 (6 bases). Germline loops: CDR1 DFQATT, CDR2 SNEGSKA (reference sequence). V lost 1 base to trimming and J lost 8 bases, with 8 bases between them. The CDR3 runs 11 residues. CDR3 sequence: CSARGQAEAFF. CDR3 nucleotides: TGCAGTGCTAGAGGACAGGCCGAAGCTTTCTTT.

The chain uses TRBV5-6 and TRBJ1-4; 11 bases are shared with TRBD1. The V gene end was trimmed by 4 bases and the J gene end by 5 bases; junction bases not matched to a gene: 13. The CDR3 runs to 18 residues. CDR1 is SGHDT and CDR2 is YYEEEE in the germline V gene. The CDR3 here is CASSQIRDRGSLNEKLFF. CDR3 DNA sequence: TGTGCCAGCAGCCAAATCCGGGACAGGGGGTCCCTCAATGAAAAACTGTTTTTT.

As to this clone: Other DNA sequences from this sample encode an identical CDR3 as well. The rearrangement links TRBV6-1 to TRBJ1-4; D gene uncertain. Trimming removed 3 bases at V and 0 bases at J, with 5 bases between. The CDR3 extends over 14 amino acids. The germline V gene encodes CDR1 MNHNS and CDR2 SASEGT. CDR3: CASSDSATNEKLFF. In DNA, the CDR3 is TGTGCCAGCAGTGACAGTGCAACTAATGAAAAACTGTTTTTT.

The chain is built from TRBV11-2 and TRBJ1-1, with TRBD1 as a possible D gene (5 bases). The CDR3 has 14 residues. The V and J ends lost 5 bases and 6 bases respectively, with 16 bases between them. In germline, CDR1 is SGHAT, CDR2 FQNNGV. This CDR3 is CASSLRWKGAEAFF. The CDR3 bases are TGTGCCAGCAGCCTCAGGTGGAAAGGGGCTGAAGCTTTCTTT.

The CDR3 sequence is CASSPGTAHGYTF. Written as DNA, the CDR3 is TGTGCCAGCAGTCCCGGGACAGCCCATGGCTACACCTTC. The V and J genes are TRBV12-3 or TRBV12-4 and TRBJ1-2; 7 positions agree with TRBD1. The CDR3 runs 13 residues. V lost 5 bases, J lost 6 bases, and 6 bases stayed unmatched.

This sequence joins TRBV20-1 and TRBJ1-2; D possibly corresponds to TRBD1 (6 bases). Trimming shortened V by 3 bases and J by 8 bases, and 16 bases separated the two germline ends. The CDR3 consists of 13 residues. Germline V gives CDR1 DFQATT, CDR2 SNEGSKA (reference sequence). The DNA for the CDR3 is TGCAGTGCTAGTCTGGGGGGGGGCGGAGGCTACACCTTC. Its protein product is CSASLGGGGGYTF.

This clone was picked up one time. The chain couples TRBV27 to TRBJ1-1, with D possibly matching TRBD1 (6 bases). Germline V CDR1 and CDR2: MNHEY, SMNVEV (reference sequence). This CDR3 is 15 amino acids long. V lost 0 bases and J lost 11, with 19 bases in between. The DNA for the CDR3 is TGTGCCAGCAGTTTATCGAGGCGGGGGCGCGAGTTTGCTTTCTTT. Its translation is CASSLSRRGREFAFF.

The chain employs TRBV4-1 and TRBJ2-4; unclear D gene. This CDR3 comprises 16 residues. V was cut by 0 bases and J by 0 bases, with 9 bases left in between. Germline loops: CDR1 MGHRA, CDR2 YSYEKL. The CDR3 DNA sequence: TGCGCCAGCAGCCAAGACAGGATACTAGCCAAAAACATTCAGTACTTC. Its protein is CASSQDRILAKNIQYF.

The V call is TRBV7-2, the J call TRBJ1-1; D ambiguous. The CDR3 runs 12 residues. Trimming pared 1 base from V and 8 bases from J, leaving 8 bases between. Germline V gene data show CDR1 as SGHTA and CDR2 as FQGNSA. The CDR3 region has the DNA TGTGCCAGCAGCTTAGTGGCACAAGAAGCTTTCTTT. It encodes CASSLVAQEAFF.

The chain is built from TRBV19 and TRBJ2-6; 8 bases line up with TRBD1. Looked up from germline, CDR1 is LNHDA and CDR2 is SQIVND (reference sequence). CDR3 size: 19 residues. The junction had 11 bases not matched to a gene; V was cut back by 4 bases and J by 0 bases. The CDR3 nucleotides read TGTGCCAGTAGTAAGGGGGGCGCAGGGGGCCTCTCTGGGGCCAACGTCCTGACTTTC. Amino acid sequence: CASSKGGAGGLSGANVLTF.

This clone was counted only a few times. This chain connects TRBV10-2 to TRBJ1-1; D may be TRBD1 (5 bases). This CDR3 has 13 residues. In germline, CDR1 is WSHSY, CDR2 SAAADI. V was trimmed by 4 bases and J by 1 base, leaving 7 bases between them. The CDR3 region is CASSVGGNTEAFF. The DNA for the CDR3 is TGCGCCAGCAGTGTCGGGGGGAACACTGAAGCTTTCTTT.

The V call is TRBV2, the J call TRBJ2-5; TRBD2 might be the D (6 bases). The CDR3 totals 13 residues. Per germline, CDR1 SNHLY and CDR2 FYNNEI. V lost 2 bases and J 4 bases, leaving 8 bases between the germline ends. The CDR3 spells CASSEQGGETQYF. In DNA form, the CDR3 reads TGTGCCAGCAGTGAACAGGGAGGAGAGACCCAGTACTTC.

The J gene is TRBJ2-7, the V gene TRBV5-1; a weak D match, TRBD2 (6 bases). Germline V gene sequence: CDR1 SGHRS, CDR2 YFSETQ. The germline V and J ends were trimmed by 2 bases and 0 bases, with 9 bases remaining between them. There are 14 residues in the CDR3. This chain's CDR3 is CASSFGGSSYEQYF. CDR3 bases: TGCGCCAGCAGCTTCGGGGGAAGCTCCTACGAGCAGTACTTC.

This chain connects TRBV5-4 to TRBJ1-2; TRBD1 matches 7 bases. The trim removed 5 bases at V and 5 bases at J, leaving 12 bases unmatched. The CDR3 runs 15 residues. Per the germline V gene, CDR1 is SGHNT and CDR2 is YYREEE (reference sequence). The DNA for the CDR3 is TGTGCCAGCAGATCTTGGGGACAGCGACTATATGGCTACACCTTC. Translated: CASRSWGQRLYGYTF.

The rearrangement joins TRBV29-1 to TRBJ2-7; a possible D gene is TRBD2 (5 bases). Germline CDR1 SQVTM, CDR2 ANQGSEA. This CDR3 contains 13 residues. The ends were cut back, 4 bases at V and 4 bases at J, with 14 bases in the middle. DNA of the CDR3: TGCAGCGTTGTGGAGGCGCCCGGATACGAGCAGTACTTC. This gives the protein CSVVEAPGYEQYF.

The CDR3 DNA reads TGTGCCAGCAGTTCAGGGGGGCATCAGCCCCAGCATTTT. It translates to CASSSGGHQPQHF. The rearrangement uses TRBV12-3 or TRBV12-4 and TRBJ1-5; the match to TRBD1 covers 7 bases. CDR3 length equals 13 residues. The trim removed 4 bases at V and 5 bases at J, leaving 2 bases unmatched.

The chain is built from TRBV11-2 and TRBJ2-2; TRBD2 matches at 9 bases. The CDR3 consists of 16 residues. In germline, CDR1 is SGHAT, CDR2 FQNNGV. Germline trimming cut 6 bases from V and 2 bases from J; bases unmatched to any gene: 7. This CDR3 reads CASRPLAGLNTGELFF. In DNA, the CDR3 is TGTGCCAGCAGGCCTCTAGCGGGGCTTAACACCGGGGAGCTGTTTTTT.